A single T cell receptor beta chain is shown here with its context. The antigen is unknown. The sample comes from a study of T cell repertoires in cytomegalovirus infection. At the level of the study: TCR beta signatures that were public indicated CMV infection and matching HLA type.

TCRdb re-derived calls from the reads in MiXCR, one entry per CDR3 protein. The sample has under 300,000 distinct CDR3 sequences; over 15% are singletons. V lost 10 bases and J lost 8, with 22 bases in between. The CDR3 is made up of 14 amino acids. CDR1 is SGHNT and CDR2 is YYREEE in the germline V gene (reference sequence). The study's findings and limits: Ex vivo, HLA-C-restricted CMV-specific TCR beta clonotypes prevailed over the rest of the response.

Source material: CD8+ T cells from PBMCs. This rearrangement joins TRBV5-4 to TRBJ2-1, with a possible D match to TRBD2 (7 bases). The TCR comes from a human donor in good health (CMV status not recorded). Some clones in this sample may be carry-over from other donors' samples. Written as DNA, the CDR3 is TGTGCCGGAGGGGGGGGGGCGAGTTATGATGAGCAGTTCTTC. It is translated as CAGGGGASYDEQFF.